This T cell receptor (beta chain) was captured in a study of T cell responses to AZD1222 COVID-19 vaccine. Assay used: immunoSEQ multiplex PCR; TCRdb lists only in-frame clones, some missing. The table records about 180,000 clones, approximately 94% of them present only once. Sequencing used peripheral blood, obtained 28 days after the second AZD1222 dose. This TCR derives from an adult who received the AZD1222 COVID-19 vaccine.

This chain's CDR3 is CASSLRTEGTEAFF. Written as DNA, the CDR3 is TGTGCCAGCAGCCTTCGGACAGAGGGTACTGAAGCTTTCTTT. The chain couples TRBV6-5 to TRBJ1-1; tentatively, D is TRBD1 (6 bases). The CDR3 has 14 amino acids. V gave up 6 bases and J gave up 5 bases, with 16 bases separating them. Germline V gives CDR1 MNHEY, CDR2 SVGAGI.